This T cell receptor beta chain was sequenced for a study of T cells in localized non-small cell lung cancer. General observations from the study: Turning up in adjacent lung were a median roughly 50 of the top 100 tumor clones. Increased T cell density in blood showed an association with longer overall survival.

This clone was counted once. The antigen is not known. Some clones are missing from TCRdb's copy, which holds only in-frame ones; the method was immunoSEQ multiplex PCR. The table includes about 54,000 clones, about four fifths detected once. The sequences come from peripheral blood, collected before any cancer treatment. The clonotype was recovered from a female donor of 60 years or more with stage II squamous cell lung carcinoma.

The CDR3 DNA follows: TGTGCCAGCAGCCCACAGGGTACCTTGAACACTGAAGCTTTCTTT. This translates into CASSPQGTLNTEAFF. This chain connects TRBV11-3 to TRBJ1-1; possibly TRBD1 for D (6 bases). Between the trimmed V and J ends, which lost 5 bases and 0 bases, there was a span of 13 bases. The length of the CDR3 is 15 residues. Germline V gene data show CDR1 as SGHNT and CDR2 as YENEEA.